This TCR beta chain originates from a study of cytomegalovirus exposure and HLA in healthy donors. V lost 4 bases and J 5 bases, leaving 11 bases between the germline ends. Germline CDR1 reads LNHDA; CDR2 reads SQIVND (reference sequence). This CDR3 spans 14 amino acids. 60 Vbeta and 13 Jbeta primers were used in PCR. TCRdb's copy holds only in-frame clones and misses some; the assay was immunoSEQ multiplex PCR. The data contain some 130,000 clones, approximately 70% of them singletons. The sample taken for sequencing was PBMCs. The receptor comes from a woman aged 60 to 75 in good health and CMV-seropositive. The chain couples TRBV19 to TRBJ1-4; D is uncertain. Here the CDR3 DNA reads TGTGCCAGTAGTAGGCGGCAGCAGAATGAAAAACTGTTTTTT. Translation: CASSRRQQNEKLFF.